This TCR beta chain was sequenced in a study of stem cell transplantation in POMP-related autoinflammatory disease. This CDR3 comprises 18 residues. V shed 4 bases, J shed 1 base, and the junction held 11 bases outside the gene matches. The germline CDR1 and CDR2 sequences are MDHEN and SYDVKM. Measured with immunoSEQ multiplex PCR; TCRdb has only the in-frame clones, and not every one. The repertoire consists of tens of thousands of clones, with more than 75% occurring once and the leading ten covering 0.5% to 0.75%. General study findings and limits: PRAID patients trended toward lower TRB diversity and higher clonality in all analyzed T-cell subsets.

As for this clone: Its specificity is not known.

This TCR came from a human patient with POMP-related autoinflammation and immune dysregulation (PRAID). The T cells may partly be graft donor cells. The input for sequencing was CD4+ T cells from PBMCs, taken after stem cell transplantation. V and J are TRBV28 and TRBJ1-1; 11 bases line up with TRBD1. CDR3 nucleotides: TGTGCCAGCAGTTCCGTCCCGGGACAGGGGGTGGCGAACACTGAAGCTTTCTTT. Its translation is CASSSVPGQGVANTEAFF.